This is a list of T cell receptor beta chains from one sample in a study of OX40 agonist ivuxolimab in advanced cancers. Libraries were prepared by immunoSEQ multiplex PCR; TCRdb keeps only in-frame clonotypes and omits some of them. The data contain tens of thousands of clones, roughly 90% of them seen just once; the ten biggest clones take up 0.85% to 1.2%. The material was CD4+ or CD8+ T cells sorted from blood, obtained in a trial of the OX40 agonist ivuxolimab. All receptors come from an adult with an advanced solid tumor such as melanoma, head and neck, liver or kidney cancer. Both conserved end residues are part of each CDR3. Fields, in order: J gene, D gene, V gene, CDR3 protein. D genes are given only for firm matches.

>TRBJ1-1|TRBD1|TRBV5-4
CASSRQGGPGTEAFF
>TRBJ1-1|.|TRBV6-5
CASRVSLMNTEAFF
>TRBJ2-1|.|TRBV5-1
CASSFSGVPGYEQFF
>TRBJ1-2|.|TRBV30
CAWSGGTRTNYGYTF
>TRBJ1-2|.|TRBV30
CAWRSPRGGSYGYTF
>TRBJ2-1|TRBD2|TRBV30
CAWGWTRTYNEQFF
>TRBJ1-2|.|TRBV6-1
CASSRTAPNYGYTF
>TRBJ2-7|TRBD2|TRBV5-4
CASTPTVGSGTSLYEQYF
>TRBJ1-2|TRBD1|TRBV19
CASSIAERTGRSGYTF
>TRBJ1-1|.|TRBV7-6
CASSRRVDTEAFF
>TRBJ2-7|.|TRBV6-1
CASSGLSYEQYF
>TRBJ2-3|.|TRBV2
CASRLFQSGRGGTDTQYF
>TRBJ2-4|.|TRBV19
CASSSAELAKNIQYF
>TRBJ2-1|.|TRBV9
CASSDRGEQFF
>TRBJ2-6|.|TRBV19
CASRQTGAGANVLTF
>TRBJ2-5|TRBD2|TRBV14
CASSGASLAGATWAYQETQYF
>TRBJ1-2|TRBD1|TRBV5-1
CASSLGEGAQNYGYTF
>TRBJ1-6|.|TRBV11-2
CASSLEGTLSSPLHF
>TRBJ1-6|TRBD1|TRBV6-1
CASSEAGNRGLLSSYNSPLHF
>TRBJ1-1|.|TRBV25-1
CASSEFTEAFF
>TRBJ2-5|TRBD1|TRBV5-4
CASSSQGGQETQYF
>TRBJ2-5|TRBD1|TRBV6-1
CASSPGTQGVTAQYF
>TRBJ2-3|.|TRBV19
CASSAPGSTDTQYF
>TRBJ2-2|TRBD2|TRBV7-9
CASSLIGTSGAGELFF
>TRBJ1-3|.|TRBV19
CASSPGTSGNTIYF
>TRBJ2-3|.|TRBV27
CASSLVRGTDTQYF
>TRBJ1-2|TRBD1|TRBV5-6
CASSPRRTGTGGGGYTF
>TRBJ2-3|TRBD2|TRBV6-6
CASSSPRRGGPDTQYF
>TRBJ2-7|TRBD1|TRBV27
CASKRTGVRLYYEQYF
>TRBJ2-5|TRBD2|TRBV19
CASSIAGSGDQETQYF
>TRBJ1-5|TRBD1|TRBV19
CASSFRQGMGNQPQHF
>TRBJ2-7|.|TRBV11-2
CASSLDRGIGEQYF
>TRBJ2-3|.|TRBV6-1
CASSEDDRATQYF
>TRBJ2-2|.|TRBV27
CASSLAARGTGELFF
>TRBJ2-2|TRBD1|TRBV25-1
CASSRGQLANTGELFF
>TRBJ1-6|.|TRBV18
CASSPEGMHLHF
>TRBJ2-1|.|TRBV4-1
CASSLGQTSYNEQFF
>TRBJ1-4|.|TRBV5-1
CASSPDSSTNEKLFF
>TRBJ2-5|.|TRBV30
CAWGLSETQYF
>TRBJ1-3|.|TRBV4-1
CASSQDPGSSGNTIYF
>TRBJ1-1|.|TRBV18
CASSPRTENTEAFF
>TRBJ2-1|.|TRBV5-5
CASSSARGNEQFF
>TRBJ2-7|.|TRBV6-6
CASSYKGQGLYEQYF
>TRBJ2-7|.|TRBV6-1
CASRTGTGTYEQYF
>TRBJ1-2|.|TRBV6-1
CASSFDRTEPYGYTF
>TRBJ2-4|TRBD1|TRBV10-2
CASSESGDRIAKNIQYF
>TRBJ1-2|.|TRBV18
CASSPMDRVNYGYTF
>TRBJ2-7|.|TRBV6-1
CASSEFSVGNYEQYF
>TRBJ1-5|.|TRBV2
CASRGERRHSNQPQHF
>TRBJ2-1|.|TRBV7-2
CASNPGLSSYNEQFF
>TRBJ2-1|TRBD1|TRBV27
CASLGQGSNEQFF
>TRBJ2-7|.|TRBV7-2
CASSFPGILYEQYF
>TRBJ2-2|.|TRBV5-1
CASREPGPNTGELFF
>TRBJ2-3|.|TRBV10-1
CASSAGGITDTQYF
>TRBJ1-4|TRBD1|TRBV9
CASSPGQEREKLFF
>TRBJ2-1|TRBD2|TRBV19
CASSIGGTGTSGVFEQFF
>TRBJ2-2|TRBD2|TRBV5-1
CASSLSITGGTGELFF
>TRBJ2-3|.|TRBV7-2
CASSGSPDTQYF
>TRBJ1-1|.|TRBV9
CASSPALKDQAFF